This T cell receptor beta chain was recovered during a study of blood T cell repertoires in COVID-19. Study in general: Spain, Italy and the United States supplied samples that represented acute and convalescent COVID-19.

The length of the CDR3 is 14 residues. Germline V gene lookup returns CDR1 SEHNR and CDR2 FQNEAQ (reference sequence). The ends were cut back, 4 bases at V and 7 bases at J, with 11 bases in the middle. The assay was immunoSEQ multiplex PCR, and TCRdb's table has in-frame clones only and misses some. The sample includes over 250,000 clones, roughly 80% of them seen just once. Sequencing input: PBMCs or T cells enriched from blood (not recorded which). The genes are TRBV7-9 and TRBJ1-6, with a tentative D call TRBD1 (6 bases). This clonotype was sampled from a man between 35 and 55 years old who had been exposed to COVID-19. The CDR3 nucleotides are TGTGCCAGCAGCTCCTGGACAGAAAATTCACCCCTCCACTTT. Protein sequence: CASSSWTENSPLHF. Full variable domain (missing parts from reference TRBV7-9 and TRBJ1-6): DTGVSQNPRHKITKRGQNVTFRCDPISEHNRLYWYRQTLGQGPEFLTYFQNEAQLEKSRLLSDRFSAERPKGSFSTLEIQRTEQGDSAMYLCASSSWTENSPLHFGNGTRLTVT.